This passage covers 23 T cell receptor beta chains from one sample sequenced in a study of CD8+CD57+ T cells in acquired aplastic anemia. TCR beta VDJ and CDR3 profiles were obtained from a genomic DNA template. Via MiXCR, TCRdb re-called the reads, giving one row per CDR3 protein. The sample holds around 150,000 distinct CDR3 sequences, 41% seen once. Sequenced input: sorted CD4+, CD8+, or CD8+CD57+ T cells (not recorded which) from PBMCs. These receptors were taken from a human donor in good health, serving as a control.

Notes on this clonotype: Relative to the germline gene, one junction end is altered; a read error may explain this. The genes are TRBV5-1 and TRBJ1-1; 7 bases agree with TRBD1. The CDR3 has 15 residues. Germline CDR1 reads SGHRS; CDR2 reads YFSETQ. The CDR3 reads CASSLEGTVNTDAFF. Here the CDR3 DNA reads TGCGCCAGCAGCTTGGAAGGGACAGTTAACACTGATGCTTTCTTT. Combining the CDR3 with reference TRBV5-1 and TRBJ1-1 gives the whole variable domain KAGVTQTPRYLIKTRGQQVTLSCSPISGHRSVSWYQQTPGQGLQFLFEYFSETQRNKGNFPGRFSGRQFSNSRSEMNVSTLELGDSALYLCASSLEGTVNTDAFFGQGTRLTVV.

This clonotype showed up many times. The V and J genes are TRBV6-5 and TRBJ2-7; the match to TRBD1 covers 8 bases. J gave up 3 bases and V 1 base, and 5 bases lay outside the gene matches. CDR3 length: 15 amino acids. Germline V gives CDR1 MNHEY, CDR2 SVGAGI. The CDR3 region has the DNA TGTGCCAGCAGTTACTACAGGGGGTTGGACTACGAGCAGTACTTC. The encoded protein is CASSYYRGLDYEQYF.

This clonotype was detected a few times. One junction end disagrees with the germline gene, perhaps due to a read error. The CDR3 nucleotides read TGTGCCAGCAGCCGTGGAGGGGAGACAAACACCATGTATTTT. Its protein is CASSRGGETNTMYF. J is TRBJ1-3 and V is TRBV4-2; tentative D call: TRBD1 (5 bases). This CDR3 contains 14 residues. From germline, CDR1 is LGHNA and CDR2 YNFKEQ.

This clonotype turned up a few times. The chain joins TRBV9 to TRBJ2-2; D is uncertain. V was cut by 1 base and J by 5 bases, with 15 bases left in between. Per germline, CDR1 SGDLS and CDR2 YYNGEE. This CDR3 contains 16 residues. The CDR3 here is CASSVWPGVNTGELFF. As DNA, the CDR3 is TGTGCCAGCAGCGTATGGCCCGGAGTAAATACCGGGGAGCTGTTTTTT.

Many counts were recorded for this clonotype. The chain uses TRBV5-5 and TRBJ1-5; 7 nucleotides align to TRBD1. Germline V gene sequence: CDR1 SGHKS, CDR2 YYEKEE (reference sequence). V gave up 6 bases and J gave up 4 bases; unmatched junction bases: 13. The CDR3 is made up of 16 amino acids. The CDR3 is CASNSGSGTVNQPQHF. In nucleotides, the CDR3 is TGTGCCAGCAACTCCGGGTCCGGGACAGTTAATCAGCCCCAGCATTTT.

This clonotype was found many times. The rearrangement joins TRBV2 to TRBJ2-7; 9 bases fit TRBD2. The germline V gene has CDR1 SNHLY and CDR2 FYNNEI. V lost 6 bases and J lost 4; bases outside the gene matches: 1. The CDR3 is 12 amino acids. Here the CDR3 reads CASRAGGYEQYF. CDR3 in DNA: TGTGCCAGCAGGGCGGGGGGGTACGAGCAGTACTTC.

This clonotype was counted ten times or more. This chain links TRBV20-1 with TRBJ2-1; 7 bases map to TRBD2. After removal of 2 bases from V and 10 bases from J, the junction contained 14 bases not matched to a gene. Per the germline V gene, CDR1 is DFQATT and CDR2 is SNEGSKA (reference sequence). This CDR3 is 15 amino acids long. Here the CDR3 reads CSARNSGLDFGEQFF. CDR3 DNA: TGCAGTGCTAGAAATAGCGGGCTCGATTTTGGGGAGCAGTTCTTC.

CDR3 sequence reads: CATSSEAGTGSYYEQYF. For the CDR3, the DNA is TGTGCCACCAGCAGTGAGGCGGGGACAGGGAGCTACTACGAGCAGTACTTC. V and J are TRBV15 and TRBJ2-7; 9 bases line up with TRBD1. CDR1 and CDR2 from the germline V gene are LNHNV and YYDKDF (reference sequence). The ends lost 3 bases at V and 3 bases at J; junction bases unmatched: 12. The CDR3 is 17 residues long.

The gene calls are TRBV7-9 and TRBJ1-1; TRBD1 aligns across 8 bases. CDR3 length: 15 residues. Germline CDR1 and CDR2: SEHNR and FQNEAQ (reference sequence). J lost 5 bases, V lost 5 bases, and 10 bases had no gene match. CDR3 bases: TGTGCCAGCAGCCCCAAGACAGGGGCAAGGACTGAAGCTTTCTTT. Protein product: CASSPKTGARTEAFF.

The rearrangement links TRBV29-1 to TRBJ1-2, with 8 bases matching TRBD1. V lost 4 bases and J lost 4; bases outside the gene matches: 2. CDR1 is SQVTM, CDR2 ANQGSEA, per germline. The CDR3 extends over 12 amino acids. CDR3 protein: CSVGQGTYGYTF. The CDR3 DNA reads TGCAGCGTTGGACAGGGGACCTATGGCTACACCTTC.

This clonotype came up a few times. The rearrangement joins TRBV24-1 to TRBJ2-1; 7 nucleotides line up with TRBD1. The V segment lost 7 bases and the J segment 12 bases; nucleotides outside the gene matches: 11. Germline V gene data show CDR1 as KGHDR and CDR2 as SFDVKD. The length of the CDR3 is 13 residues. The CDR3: CATSLSLTGVQFF. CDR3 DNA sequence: TGTGCCACCAGCTTGAGCCTAACAGGGGTGCAGTTCTTC.

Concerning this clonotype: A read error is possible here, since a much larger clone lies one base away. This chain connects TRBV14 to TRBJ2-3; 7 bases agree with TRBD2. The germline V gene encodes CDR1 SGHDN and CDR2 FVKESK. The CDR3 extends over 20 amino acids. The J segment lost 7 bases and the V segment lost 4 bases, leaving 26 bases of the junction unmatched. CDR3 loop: CASSPTIRGGWDSSANTQYF. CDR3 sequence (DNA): TGTGCCAGCAGCCCTACAATTCGCGGGGGTTGGGACTCAAGCGCGAATACGCAGTATTTT.

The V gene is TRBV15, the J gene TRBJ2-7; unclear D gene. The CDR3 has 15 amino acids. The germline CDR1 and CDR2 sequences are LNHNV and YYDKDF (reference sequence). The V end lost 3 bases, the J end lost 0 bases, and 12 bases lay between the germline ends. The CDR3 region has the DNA TGTGCCACCAGCAGCGTAGAACTGACCTCCTACGAGCAGTACTTC. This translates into CATSSVELTSYEQYF. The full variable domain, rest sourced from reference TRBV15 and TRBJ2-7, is DAMVIQNPRYQVTQFGKPVTLSCSQTLNHNVMYWYQQKSSQAPKLLFHYYDKDFNNEADTPDNFQSRRPNTSFCFLDIRSPGLGDTAMYLCATSSVELTSYEQYFGPGTRLTVT.

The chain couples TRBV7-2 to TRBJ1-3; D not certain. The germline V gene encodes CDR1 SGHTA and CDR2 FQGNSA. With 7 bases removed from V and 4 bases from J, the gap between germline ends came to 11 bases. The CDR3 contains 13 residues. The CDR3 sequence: CASTSRWGNTIYF. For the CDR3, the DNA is TGTGCCAGCACCTCCAGGTGGGGAAACACCATATATTTT.

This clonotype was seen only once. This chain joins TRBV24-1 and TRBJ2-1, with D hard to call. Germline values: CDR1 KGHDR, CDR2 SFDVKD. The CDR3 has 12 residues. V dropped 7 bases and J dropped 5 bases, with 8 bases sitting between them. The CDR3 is CATSSSHNEQFF. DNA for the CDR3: TGTGCCACCAGCTCGAGTCACAATGAGCAGTTCTTC.

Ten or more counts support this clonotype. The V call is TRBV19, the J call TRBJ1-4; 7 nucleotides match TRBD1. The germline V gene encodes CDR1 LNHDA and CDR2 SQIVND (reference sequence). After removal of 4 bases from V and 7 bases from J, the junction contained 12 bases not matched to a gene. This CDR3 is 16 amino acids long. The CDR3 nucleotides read TGTGCCAGTAGTAAGTTGATCCGGGACAGACGTGAAAAACTGTTTTTT. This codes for CASSKLIRDRREKLFF.

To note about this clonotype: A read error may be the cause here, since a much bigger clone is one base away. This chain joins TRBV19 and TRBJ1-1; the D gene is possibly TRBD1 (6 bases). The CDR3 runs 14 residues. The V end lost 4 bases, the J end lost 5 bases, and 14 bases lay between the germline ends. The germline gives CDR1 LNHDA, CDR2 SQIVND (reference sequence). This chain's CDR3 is CASSRGQWATEAFF. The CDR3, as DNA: TGTGCCAGTAGTAGAGGACAGTGGGCGACTGAAGCTTTCTTT. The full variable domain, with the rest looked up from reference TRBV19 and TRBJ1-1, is DGGITQSPKYLFRKEGQNVTLSCEQNLNHDAMYWYRQDPGQGLRLIYYSQIVNDFQKGDIAEGYSVSREKKESFPLTVTSAQKNPTAFYLCASSRGQWATEAFFGQGTRLTVV.

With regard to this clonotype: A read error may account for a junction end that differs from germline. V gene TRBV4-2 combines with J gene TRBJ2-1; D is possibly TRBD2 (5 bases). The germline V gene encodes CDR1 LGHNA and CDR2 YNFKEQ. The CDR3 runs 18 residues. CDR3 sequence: CVSSQDLGLLSSYNEQFF. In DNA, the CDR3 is TGTGTCAGCAGCCAAGATCTAGGACTCCTGAGCTCCTACAATGAGCAGTTCTTC.

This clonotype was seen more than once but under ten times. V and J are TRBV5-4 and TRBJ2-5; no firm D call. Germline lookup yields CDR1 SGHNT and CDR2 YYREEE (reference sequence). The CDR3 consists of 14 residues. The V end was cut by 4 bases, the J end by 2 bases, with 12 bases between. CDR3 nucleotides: TGTGCCAGCAGCCCTCAACCCGATCAAGAGACCCAGTACTTC. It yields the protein CASSPQPDQETQYF.

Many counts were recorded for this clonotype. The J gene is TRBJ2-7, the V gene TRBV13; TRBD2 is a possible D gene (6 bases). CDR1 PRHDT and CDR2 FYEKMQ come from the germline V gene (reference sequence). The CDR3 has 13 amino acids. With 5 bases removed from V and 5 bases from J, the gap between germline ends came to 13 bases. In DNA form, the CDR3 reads TGTGCCAGCAGCCGGAGGACTATCGACGAGCAGTACTTC. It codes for CASSRRTIDEQYF.

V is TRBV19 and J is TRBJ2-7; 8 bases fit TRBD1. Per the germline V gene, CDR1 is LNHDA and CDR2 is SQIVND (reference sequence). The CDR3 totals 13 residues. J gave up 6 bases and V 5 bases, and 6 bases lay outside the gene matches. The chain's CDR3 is CASSSAGGSEQYF. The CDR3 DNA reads TGTGCCAGTAGTTCGGCAGGGGGCAGCGAGCAGTACTTC.

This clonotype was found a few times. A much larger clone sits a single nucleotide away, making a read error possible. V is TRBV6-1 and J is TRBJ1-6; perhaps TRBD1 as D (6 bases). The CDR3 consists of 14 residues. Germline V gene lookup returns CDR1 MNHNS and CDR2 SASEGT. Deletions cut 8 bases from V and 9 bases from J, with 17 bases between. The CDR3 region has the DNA TGTGCCAGCGTTGACAGGCTGTATGCTTCACCCCTCCACTTT. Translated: CASVDRLYASPLHF.

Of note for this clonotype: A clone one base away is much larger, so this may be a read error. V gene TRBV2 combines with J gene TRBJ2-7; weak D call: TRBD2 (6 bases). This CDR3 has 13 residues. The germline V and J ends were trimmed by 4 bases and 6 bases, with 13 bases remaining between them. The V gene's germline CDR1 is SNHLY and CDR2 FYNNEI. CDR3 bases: TGTGCCAGCAGTGTCGGGGAGGCAAGCGAGCAGTACTTC. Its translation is CASSVGEASEQYF.